Detailed here is one T cell receptor beta chain. This clonotype was detected ten times or more. What this receptor recognizes is not known. No much larger clone is present one base from it, and per-base qualities are unavailable. The data originate from a study of blood T cells in healthy people across ages (dated by TCRdb to between 2015 and 2017). For the study in its entirety: In model experiments, template switching captured roughly one uniquely barcoded TCR beta cDNA molecule for every two T cells. Donors of different ages were randomly distributed across sequencing lanes to avoid experimental bias. The study measured age-related changes in TCR beta repertoire diversity using deep sequencing normalized with unique cDNA molecular identifiers. Using the same blood draw, the study looked at two additional independent replicas of 1 million unique cDNA reads for two donors, one aged 18 to 30 and the other aged 80 or older. The donors were split into four age groups: young (average roughly 15 years), middle-aged (around 37), aged (62) and long-lived (82).

From a lookup of the germline V gene, CDR1 and CDR2 are SQVTM and ANQGSEA. Including the terminal cysteine and phenylalanine, the CDR3 comprises 11 residues. Just CDR3 DNA is preserved here, 33 bases in frame from base 1. V is shortened by 2 bases, J by 11 bases, and the region joining them spans 12 bases. Library construction relied on 5' RACE. Instrument on record: Illumina HiSeq 2500. The second PCR ran for about 7 to 11 cycles and used a J-beta primer mix along with a sample-barcoded 5' primer. A unique molecular identifier was introduced onto each TCR beta cDNA molecule by a template-switch 5' adaptor carrying 12 random nucleotides. Each sample yielded at least 3 million CDR3-containing paired-end reads. The Mint cDNA synthesis kit, primed by a TRBC-specific oligonucleotide, was used to synthesize first-strand cDNA from all RNA. All cDNA was treated with uracil-DNA glycosylase and then went through a first 18-cycle PCR with the universal primers M1SS and BC2_uni_R. The original methods were these. For normalization, 1 million high-quality reads were randomly selected from each sample, with every read carrying a distinct molecular identifier. Instead of being binned into consensus sequences, reads with shared molecular identifiers were discarded. MiTCR, set to a Q25 quality threshold and the strictest error-elimination algorithm, was used for CDR3 identification, clonotype clustering and error correction. A nonparametric unseen species model using Euler transformation provided a lower-bound estimate of total TCR beta diversity. TCRdb reprocessed the public reads (quality trimming at Q25 with fastp, clone calling with MiXCR) and kept in-frame beta chains. Identical CDR3 proteins give one entry, which carries the most common genes and DNA. TCRdb, not the authors, supplied the V and J calls. In this sample the table shows 1 million to 1.2 million distinct CDR3 sequences, more than 30% of which occur a single time. The leading ten clones occupy roughly 14% of the sample.

The paper's findings and limits, for the study overall: The long-lived group showed more naive CD4+ T cells, fewer expanded clones and increased TCR diversity than the aged group, suggesting age selection. Donor CMV infection status was unknown, potentially confounding age-related changes in expanded clonotypes. Since profiling was done on bulk unsorted PBMCs, naive and antigen-experienced compartments could not be conclusively compared. A strong correlation was found between observed TCR beta diversity and the percentage of naive T cells measured by flow cytometry. Observed TCR beta diversity per million T cells fell roughly linearly with age, and a significant reduction was already apparent by age roughly 41. Total diversity estimates from one million sequenced T cells were considered lower bounds and underestimates.

Systemically healthy Caucasian individuals from Russia, over 30 in total and aged roughly 6 to 95 years, were included as donors. Each donor gave 9.5 to 10 milliliters of peripheral blood, drawn into EDTA-treated Vacutainer tubes. PBMCs were isolated by Ficoll-Paque density-gradient centrifugation, with at least 6.5 million obtained per sample. Trizol reagent was used to extract total RNA from the PBMCs, yielding at least 5 micrograms per sample. The percentages of naive CD45RAhigh/CD27high T cells were determined by flow cytometry on a PBMC aliquot from every donor. Input material: blood. This receptor was obtained from a man aged 18 to 30 in good health. The V and J segments used are TRBV29-1 and TRBJ2-5; too little of a D gene remains to name it. CDR3 sequence: CSVERIPEQYF. In nucleotide form, the sequence is TGCAGCGTTGAAAGAATTCCTGAGCAGTACTTC.